These 31 T cell receptor beta chains originate from one sample sequenced in a study of T cells after yellow fever vaccination. TCRdb analysed the 5' RACE reads with MiXCR anew, one entry per CDR3 protein. In the table there are approximately 550,000 distinct CDR3 sequences, around an eighth of which are singletons. The sample here was PBMCs, taken on the day of the yellow fever booster vaccination. Every receptor here comes from a man aged 25-45 years who received the YFV17D yellow fever vaccine.

This clonotype was seen a handful of times. This chain uses TRBV6-6 with TRBJ2-7, with D perhaps TRBD1 (6 bases). Trimming stripped 6 bases from V and 6 bases from J, with 12 bases between. Germline V gene sequence: CDR1 MNHNY, CDR2 SVGAGI (reference sequence). The CDR3 length is 12 residues. The CDR3 here is CASSQGPSEQYF. The CDR3 nucleotides read TGTGCCAGCAGCCAGGGGCCCTCCGAGCAGTACTTC.

The chain's CDR3 is CASSQDYGGEQYF. Here the CDR3 DNA reads TGCGCCAGCAGCCAAGATTATGGGGGCGAGCAGTACTTC. The chain employs TRBV4-3 and TRBJ2-7, with D possibly called TRBD1 or TRBD2 (5 bases each). Per germline, CDR1 LGHNA and CDR2 YSLEER. CDR3 length equals 13 residues. V was trimmed by 0 bases and J by 6 bases, leaving 9 bases between them.

In its sample, this clonotype was seen a few times. J is TRBJ2-1 and V is TRBV30; 10 bases fit TRBD2. CDR3 length: 18 residues. Looked up from germline, CDR1 is GTSNPN and CDR2 is SVGIG (reference sequence). Unmatched junction bases numbered 17, after V lost 3 bases and J lost 6 bases. This CDR3 reads CAWSQLSGRAVKSNEQFF. The CDR3 DNA reads as TGTGCCTGGAGCCAGTTAAGCGGGAGGGCCGTCAAGAGCAATGAGCAGTTCTTC.

The chain carries TRBV29-1 and TRBJ2-7; 10 positions agree with TRBD2. Trimming cost V 4 bases and J 3 bases; bases outside gene matches: 3. Germline lookup yields CDR1 SQVTM and CDR2 ANQGSEA. This CDR3 comprises 13 residues. The DNA of the CDR3 is TGCAGCGTTGGTTGGACTAGCGGCTACGAGCAGTACTTC. Its protein product is CSVGWTSGYEQYF.

This clonotype showed up just a few times. The chain has TRBV12-3 or TRBV12-4 and TRBJ1-4; D is unclear. The CDR3 extends over 14 amino acids. Trimming took off 8 bases at V and 3 bases at J, with 13 bases between the two ends. The CDR3 DNA sequence: TGTGCCAGCGCGAGCCGGGAGTCTAATGAAAAACTGTTTTTT. Protein product: CASASRESNEKLFF.

The table lists this clonotype with a few counts. CDR3 nucleotides: TGTGCCAGCAGTCGTACACCGGGACAGGGGGCGTACGAGCAGTACTTC. Encoded protein: CASSRTPGQGAYEQYF. This chain uses TRBV6-2 or TRBV6-3 with TRBJ2-7; TRBD1 matches 12 bases. Germline V gene data show CDR1 as MNHEY and CDR2 as SVGEGT. With V trimmed by 5 bases and J by 4 bases, 9 bases remained unmatched. The CDR3 consists of 16 residues.

The chain combines TRBV20-1 with TRBJ2-7, with 10 bases matching TRBD2. Germline trimming cut 3 bases from V and 2 bases from J; bases unmatched to any gene: 10. The germline CDR1 and CDR2 sequences are DFQATT and SNEGSKA (reference sequence). There are 16 residues in the CDR3. In nucleotides, the CDR3 is TGCAGTGCTAGCGGCCGGCGAGCGGGAGGGGCCTACGAGCAGTACTTC. Translating it yields CSASGRRAGGAYEQYF.

This clonotype has only a few counts. This rearrangement joins TRBV28 to TRBJ1-5; D remains unclear. The V gene lost 2 bases and the J gene lost 4 bases, with 12 bases spanning the gap. The CDR3 is 15 amino acids. Germline CDR1 reads MDHEN; CDR2 reads SYDVKM. CDR3 DNA: TGTGCCAGCAGTTTAAAGGCCTCGGGGAATCAGCCCCAGCATTTT. This codes for CASSLKASGNQPQHF.

This clonotype was found a few times. This chain joins TRBV6-6 and TRBJ2-7; 8 bases match TRBD2. J lost 6 bases, V lost 6 bases, and 7 bases had no gene match. The CDR3 has 13 amino acids. CDR1 and CDR2 (germline): MNHNY, SVGAGI (reference sequence). The CDR3 nucleotides read TGTGCCAGCAGCCGTGCGGGAGGTGGCGAGCAGTACTTC. Translated: CASSRAGGGEQYF.

In DNA form, the CDR3 reads TGTGCCAGCAGTGGAGGGACGAAGGAGACCCAGTACTTC. Translation: CASSGGTKETQYF. The chain joins TRBV25-1 to TRBJ2-5; D is perhaps TRBD1 or TRBD2 (5 bases each). V was clipped by 4 bases and J by 5 bases, with 11 bases between them. Germline assignment: CDR1 MGHDK and CDR2 SYGVNS. CDR3 length: 13 residues.

The chain couples TRBV5-1 to TRBJ1-2; 9 nucleotides agree with TRBD1. Losses at the gene ends were 4 bases for V and 8 bases for J; bases not matched to a gene: 9. Germline V gene data show CDR1 as SGHRS and CDR2 as YFSETQ. CDR3 size: 14 residues. CDR3 nucleotide sequence: TGCGCCAGCAGCACCCGGGACAGGGTGCAAGGCTACACCTTC. This gives the protein CASSTRDRVQGYTF.

This clonotype was detected a few times. V gene TRBV6-6 combines with J gene TRBJ2-5; TRBD1 is a possible D gene (5 bases). There are 13 residues in the CDR3. The germline V and J ends were trimmed by 6 bases and 4 bases, with 12 bases remaining between them. Germline V CDR1 and CDR2: MNHNY, SVGAGI (reference sequence). The CDR3 is CASRGHGTETQYF. As DNA, the CDR3 is TGTGCCAGCAGAGGACACGGCACAGAGACCCAGTACTTC.

In this sample, this clonotype turned up many times. V usage is TRBV18 and J usage is TRBJ1-4, with D possibly being TRBD1 (5 bases). Trimming removed 4 bases from V and 8 bases from J, with 11 bases in between. This CDR3 comprises 13 residues. The V gene's germline CDR1 is KGHSH and CDR2 LQKENI. The CDR3 DNA reads TGTGCCAGCTCACAACAGAGGACAGAAAAACTGTTTTTT. Translated, it gives CASSQQRTEKLFF.

The chain employs TRBV7-2 and TRBJ2-1; 11 nucleotides agree with TRBD2. The CDR3 has 16 residues. V gave up 4 bases and J gave up 3 bases; unmatched junction bases: 5. Germline CDR1 SGHTA, CDR2 FQGNSA. CDR3 coding DNA: TGTGCCAGCAGCTCCCTAGCGGGAGGTTTCTACAATGAGCAGTTCTTC. Translated: CASSSLAGGFYNEQFF. Variable domain in full (rest from reference TRBV7-2 and TRBJ2-1): GAGVSQSPSNKVTEKGKDVELRCDPISGHTALYWYRQSLGQGLEFLIYFQGNSAPDKSGLPSDRFSAERTGGSVSTLTIQRTQQEDSAVYLCASSSLAGGFYNEQFFGPGTRLTVL.

The chain employs TRBV2 and TRBJ2-1; D is unclear. CDR3 length: 12 residues. Trimming shortened V by 2 bases and J by 8 bases, and 7 bases separated the two germline ends. In germline, CDR1 is SNHLY, CDR2 FYNNEI. CDR3 bases: TGTGCCAGCAGTGAATTAGGCTATGAGCAGTTCTTC. This encodes CASSELGYEQFF. Based on the CDR3 plus reference TRBV2 and TRBJ2-1, the full variable domain is EPEVTQTPSHQVTQMGQEVILRCVPISNHLYFYWYRQILGQKVEFLVSFYNNEISEKSEIFDDQFSVERPDGSNFTLKIRSTKLEDSAMYFCASSELGYEQFFGPGTRLTVL.

This clonotype was seen a few times. This rearrangement joins TRBV5-1 to TRBJ2-5; D is ambiguous. V was cut by 3 bases and J by 5 bases, with 14 bases left in between. The CDR3 totals 14 residues. CDR1 is SGHRS, CDR2 YFSETQ, per germline. CDR3 bases: TGCGCCAGCAGCTCCCAAGTGGGTGCGGAGACCCAGTACTTC. It encodes CASSSQVGAETQYF.

This clonotype was seen only a few times. The V gene is TRBV6-1, the J gene TRBJ2-6; no reliable D call. Trimming stripped 8 bases from V and 4 bases from J, with 18 bases between. Germline loops: CDR1 MNHNS, CDR2 SASEGT. The CDR3 totals 16 residues. In DNA form, the CDR3 reads TGTGCCAGCTTTTGGGCGTCAAGGGTAGGGGCCAACGTCCTGACTTTC. It yields the protein CASFWASRVGANVLTF.

This clonotype was found a few times. The rearrangement joins TRBV20-1 to TRBJ2-7; tentative D call: TRBD2 (5 bases). The CDR3 contains 12 residues. V lost 6 bases to trimming and J lost 3 bases, with 12 bases between them. In germline, CDR1 is DFQATT, CDR2 SNEGSKA (reference sequence). The CDR3 DNA follows: TGCAGTGCCCCAGGCCGGGACTACGAGCAGTACTTC. Its protein is CSAPGRDYEQYF.

This clonotype was detected a few times. V and J are TRBV27 and TRBJ1-2; 8 bases are shared with TRBD1. The ends lost 6 bases at V and 4 bases at J; junction bases unmatched: 10. The CDR3 runs to 15 residues. Germline assignment: CDR1 MNHEY and CDR2 SMNVEV (reference sequence). CDR3 bases: TGTGCCAGCAGCCCGGACAGGGAAAATATCTATGGCTACACCTTC. Its translation is CASSPDRENIYGYTF.

There are many counts of this clonotype. The chain links TRBV5-1 to TRBJ1-4; D ambiguous. CDR1 is SGHRS and CDR2 is YFSETQ in the germline V gene. Deletions cut 0 bases from V and 0 bases from J, with 6 bases between. The length of the CDR3 is 15 residues. This CDR3 is CASSLAGSTNEKLFF. The CDR3 DNA follows: TGCGCCAGCAGCTTGGCCGGGTCAACTAATGAAAAACTGTTTTTT.

V is TRBV6-2 or TRBV6-3 and J is TRBJ2-7; no firm D call. CDR1 MNHEY and CDR2 SVGEGT come from the germline V gene. Trimming cost V 2 bases and J 5 bases, with 19 bases left between them. The CDR3 has 16 amino acids. The CDR3 region has the DNA TGTGCCAGCAGTTACACCGTAAGCCGACCTATCCACGAGCAGTACTTC. It is translated as CASSYTVSRPIHEQYF.

This clonotype was seen only a few times. V usage is TRBV19 and J usage is TRBJ1-5, with D possibly being TRBD1 (5 bases). V lost 3 bases and J 6 bases, leaving 9 bases between the germline ends. Germline loops: CDR1 LNHDA, CDR2 SQIVND (reference sequence). CDR3 length: 13 residues. The CDR3 DNA reads as TGTGCCAGTAGTATGGTGACAGCTCAGCCCCAGCATTTT. Its translation is CASSMVTAQPQHF. Full variable domain (missing parts from reference TRBV19 and TRBJ1-5): DGGITQSPKYLFRKEGQNVTLSCEQNLNHDAMYWYRQDPGQGLRLIYYSQIVNDFQKGDIAEGYSVSREKKESFPLTVTSAQKNPTAFYLCASSMVTAQPQHFGDGTRLSIL.

V gene TRBV11-1 combines with J gene TRBJ1-2; no clear D. The CDR3 spans 15 residues. Germline CDR1 reads SGHAT; CDR2 reads FQDESV (reference sequence). Trimming took off 5 bases at V and 6 bases at J, with 19 bases between the two ends. The CDR3 spells CASSPAGGHGNGYTF. CDR3 DNA: TGTGCCAGCAGCCCGGCGGGAGGTCACGGCAATGGCTACACCTTC.

This clonotype has only a few counts. This chain joins TRBV20-1 and TRBJ2-1; 11 bases map to TRBD2. The V and J ends lost 1 base and 0 bases, in that order; junction bases with no gene match: 5. CDR1 and CDR2 from the germline V gene are DFQATT and SNEGSKA (reference sequence). This CDR3 spans 17 amino acids. This CDR3 reads CSARGEGLADSYNEQFF. CDR3 sequence (DNA): TGCAGTGCTAGAGGGGAGGGACTAGCGGACTCCTACAATGAGCAGTTCTTC.

The chain links TRBV12-3 or TRBV12-4 to TRBJ2-1, with D perhaps given as TRBD1 or TRBD2 (6 bases each). This CDR3 comprises 15 residues. V was cut by 3 bases and J by 5 bases, with 14 bases left in between. CDR3 sequence (DNA): TGTGCCAGCAGTTTTAAGGGGGGACTTGACAATGAGCAGTTCTTC. It specifies CASSFKGGLDNEQFF.

This clonotype was recorded a few times. J is TRBJ2-3 and V is TRBV5-6, with 11 bases matching TRBD2. Per germline, CDR1 SGHDT and CDR2 YYEEEE. This CDR3 contains 15 residues. The V segment lost 5 bases and the J segment 4 bases; nucleotides outside the gene matches: 6. The CDR3 loop reads CASRIGTSGPDTQYF. The CDR3 nucleotides are TGTGCCAGCAGAATTGGGACTAGCGGCCCAGATACGCAGTATTTT.

In this sample, this clonotype turned up a few times. This chain links TRBV20-1 with TRBJ2-3; D unclear. Trimming shortened V by 6 bases and J by 1 base, and 14 bases separated the two germline ends. This CDR3 contains 14 residues. Germline values: CDR1 DFQATT, CDR2 SNEGSKA (reference sequence). DNA of the CDR3: TGCAGTGCATCCTTACATTATGGCACAGATACGCAGTATTTT. Its protein product is CSASLHYGTDTQYF.

This clonotype showed up just a few times. The chain couples TRBV6-1 to TRBJ2-5, with 7 bases aligning to TRBD1. After removal of 3 bases from V and 5 bases from J, the junction contained 6 bases not matched to a gene. CDR3 length: 14 amino acids. CDR1 and CDR2 from the germline V gene are MNHNS and SASEGT. The CDR3 spells CASSEGPQGETQYF. For the CDR3, the DNA is TGTGCCAGCAGTGAGGGGCCACAGGGGGAGACCCAGTACTTC.

This clonotype was recorded a few times. At one end the junction does not follow the germline gene, possibly because of a read error. The rearrangement joins TRBV27 to TRBJ2-1; TRBD2 aligns across 7 bases. Germline CDR1 and CDR2: MNHEY and SMNVEV (reference sequence). The CDR3 spans 17 residues. CDR3 bases: TGTGCCAGCACTTTATGGGGAGGGGACCCATCCTACAATGAGCAGTTCTTC. This gives the protein CASTLWGGDPSYNEQFF.

V usage is TRBV6-1 and J usage is TRBJ1-1; D is unclear. CDR3 length equals 12 residues. V was trimmed by 0 bases and J by 7 bases, leaving 6 bases between them. Germline V gives CDR1 MNHNS, CDR2 SASEGT. The CDR3 sequence: CASSEALYEAFF. For the CDR3, the DNA is TGTGCCAGCAGTGAAGCGCTTTATGAAGCTTTCTTT.

The rearrangement uses TRBV7-9 and TRBJ2-7, with 8 bases fitting TRBD2. The V gene end was trimmed by 0 bases and the J gene end by 5 bases; junction bases not matched to a gene: 3. The germline gives CDR1 SEHNR, CDR2 FQNEAQ (reference sequence). The CDR3 is 14 residues long. The CDR3 here is CASSLALGGDEQYF. CDR3 in DNA: TGTGCCAGCAGCTTAGCTCTCGGGGGGGACGAGCAGTACTTC.